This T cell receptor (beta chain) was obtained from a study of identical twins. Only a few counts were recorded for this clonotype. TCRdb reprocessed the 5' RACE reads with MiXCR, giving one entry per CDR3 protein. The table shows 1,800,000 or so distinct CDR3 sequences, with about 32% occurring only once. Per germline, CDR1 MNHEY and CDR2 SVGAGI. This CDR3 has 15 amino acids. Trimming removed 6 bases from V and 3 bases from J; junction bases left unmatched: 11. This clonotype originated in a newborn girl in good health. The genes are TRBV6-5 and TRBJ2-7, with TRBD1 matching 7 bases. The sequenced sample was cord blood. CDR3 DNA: TGTGCCAGCAGGAGAGCCGGGACAGATCACTACGAGCAGTACTTC. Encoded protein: CASRRAGTDHYEQYF.